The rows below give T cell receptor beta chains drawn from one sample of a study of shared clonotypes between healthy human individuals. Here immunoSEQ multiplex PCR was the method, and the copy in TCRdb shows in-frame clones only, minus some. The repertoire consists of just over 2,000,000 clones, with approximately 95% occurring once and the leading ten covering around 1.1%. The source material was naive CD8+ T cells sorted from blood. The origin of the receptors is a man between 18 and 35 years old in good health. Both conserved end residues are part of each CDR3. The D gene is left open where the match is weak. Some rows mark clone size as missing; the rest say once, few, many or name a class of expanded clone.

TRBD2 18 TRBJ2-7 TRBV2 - CASSTGTSGRQFPYEQYF TGTGCCAGCAGTACCGGGACTAGCGGGCGCCAATTCCCCTACGAGCAGTACTTC
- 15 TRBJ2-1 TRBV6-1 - CASSDWYQSSNEQFF TGTGCCAGCAGTGACTGGTACCAGTCTTCGAATGAGCAGTTCTTC
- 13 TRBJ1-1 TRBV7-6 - CASSLGGGPEAFF TGTGCCAGCAGCTTAGGGGGAGGGCCTGAAGCTTTCTTT
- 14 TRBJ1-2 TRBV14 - CASSQDGANYGYTF TGTGCCAGCAGCCAAGATGGGGCTAACTATGGCTACACCTTC
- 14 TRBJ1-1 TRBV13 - CASSLTGAGTEAFF TGTGCCAGCAGCCTCACGGGGGCAGGTACTGAAGCTTTCTTT
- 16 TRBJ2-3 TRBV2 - CASSDSSETSTDTQYF TGTGCCAGCAGTGATTCTAGCGAGACTAGCACAGATACGCAGTATTTT
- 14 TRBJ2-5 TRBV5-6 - CASSLDPAAETQYF TGTGCCAGCAGCTTGGACCCCGCGGCAGAGACCCAGTACTTC
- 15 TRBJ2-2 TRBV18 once CASSTQVLVTGELFF TGTGCCAGCTCAACCCAGGTTTTGGTCACCGGGGAGCTGTTTTTT
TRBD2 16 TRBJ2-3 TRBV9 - CASSSSGRTSTDTQYF TGTGCCAGCAGCTCTAGCGGGAGGACTAGCACAGATACGCAGTATTTT
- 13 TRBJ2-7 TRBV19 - CASSIAGAGEQYF TGTGCCAGTAGTATAGCCGGGGCTGGGGAGCAGTACTTC
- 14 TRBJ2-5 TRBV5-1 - CASSLESRGETQYF TGCGCCAGCAGCTTGGAATCCAGGGGAGAGACCCAGTACTTC
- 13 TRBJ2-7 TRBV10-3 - CATWAGQSREQYF TGTGCCACCTGGGCCGGACAGTCCCGCGAGCAGTACTTC
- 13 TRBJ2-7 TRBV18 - CASSPAVSYEQYF TGTGCCAGCTCACCAGCAGTAAGCTACGAGCAGTACTTC
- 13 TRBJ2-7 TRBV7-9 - CASSLWGSYEQYF TGTGCCAGCAGCTTATGGGGCAGCTACGAGCAGTACTTC
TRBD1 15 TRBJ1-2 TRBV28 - CASSGTGAAPYGYTF TGTGCCAGCAGTGGGACAGGAGCCGCCCCCTATGGCTACACCTTC
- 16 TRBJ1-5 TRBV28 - CASSGRQVLSNQPQHF TGTGCCAGCAGTGGAAGACAGGTACTTAGCAATCAGCCCCAGCATTTT
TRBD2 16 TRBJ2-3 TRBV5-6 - CASSLALAGGTDTQYF TGTGCCAGCAGCTTGGCCTTAGCGGGTGGCACAGATACGCAGTATTTT
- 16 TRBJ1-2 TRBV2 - CASSEELPGSNYGYTF TGTGCCAGCAGTGAGGAACTCCCAGGATCCAACTATGGCTACACCTTC
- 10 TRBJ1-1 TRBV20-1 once CSADEGEAFF TGCAGTGCGGACGAGGGTGAAGCTTTCTTT
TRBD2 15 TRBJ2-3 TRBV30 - CAWSLGLGERDTQYF TGTGCCTGGAGTCTGGGACTAGGGGAAAGGGATACGCAGTATTTT
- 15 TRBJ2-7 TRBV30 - CAWAALDRSSYEQYF TGTGCCTGGGCCGCCCTGGACAGAAGCTCCTACGAGCAGTACTTC
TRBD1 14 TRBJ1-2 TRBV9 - CASSVGGQVYGYTF TGTGCCAGCAGCGTAGGGGGACAGGTCTATGGCTACACCTTC
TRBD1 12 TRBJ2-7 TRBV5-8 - CASGTGAYEQYF TGTGCCAGCGGGACAGGGGCCTACGAGCAGTACTTC
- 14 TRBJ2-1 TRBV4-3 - CASSQDVGGNEQFF TGCGCCAGCAGCCAAGATGTTGGGGGCAATGAGCAGTTCTTC
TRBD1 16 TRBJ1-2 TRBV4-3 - CASSQDSRGDNYGYTF TGCGCCAGCAGCCAAGATTCCAGGGGGGATAACTATGGCTACACCTTC
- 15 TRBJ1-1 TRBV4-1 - CASSPTYDGHPEAFF TGCGCCAGCAGCCCTACCTATGACGGTCACCCTGAAGCTTTCTTT
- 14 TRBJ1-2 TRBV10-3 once CAISEPTINYGYTF TGTGCCATCAGTGAACCGACGATTAACTATGGCTACACCTTC
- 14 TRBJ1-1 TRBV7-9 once CASSPSLGNTEAFF TGTGCCAGCAGCCCAAGCCTCGGGAACACTGAAGCTTTCTTT
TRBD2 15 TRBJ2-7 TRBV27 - CASSVTSGVTYEQYF TGTGCCAGCAGTGTGACTAGCGGGGTGACCTACGAGCAGTACTTC
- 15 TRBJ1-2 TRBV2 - CASLRQSLPNYGYTF TGTGCCAGCCTGAGACAGAGCCTTCCTAACTATGGCTACACCTTC
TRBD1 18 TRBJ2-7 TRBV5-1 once CASPGTGGEILLSYEQYF TGCGCCAGCCCCGGGACAGGGGGCGAGATCCTCCTATCCTACGAGCAGTACTTC
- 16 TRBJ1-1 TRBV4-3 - CASSQDSEGMNTEAFF TGCGCCAGCAGCCAAGATTCGGAGGGGATGAACACTGAAGCTTTCTTT
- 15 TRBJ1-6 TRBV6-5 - CASSYLTGSGSPLHF TGTGCCAGCAGTTACCTCACAGGGAGTGGGTCACCCCTCCACTTT
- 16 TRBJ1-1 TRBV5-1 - CASSSGLGGMNTEAFF TGCGCCAGCAGCTCGGGCCTTGGGGGAATGAACACTGAAGCTTTCTTT
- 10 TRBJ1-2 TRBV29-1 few CSVEDLGYTF TGCAGCGTTGAAGATTTGGGCTACACCTTC